The 7 T cell receptor beta chains listed next were all sequenced from one sample in a study of read filtering for tumor transcriptome and immune sequencing. The library was built from around 400 ng RNA with molecular barcoded adaptors for alpha/delta and beta/gamma chains. A single record per CDR3 protein comes from TCRdb applying MiXCR to the reads. This table holds around 65,000 distinct CDR3 sequences, approximately 19% found once. The sequenced sample consisted of a population of CD138-negative cells sorted from bone marrow. These receptors all stem from a donor aged 40 or over with multiple myeloma.

As to this clonotype: A read error is possible here, since a much larger clone lies one base away. The V and J genes are TRBV7-6 and TRBJ2-2; the match to TRBD2 covers 8 bases. CDR1 SGHVS and CDR2 FNYEAQ come from the germline V gene. The CDR3 has 15 residues. Trimming removed 5 bases from V and 10 bases from J; junction bases left unmatched: 12. The CDR3 DNA sequence: TGTGCCAGCAGCCTAAGGACTAGCAAATCCGAGGAGCTGTTTTTT. Translation gives CASSLRTSKSEELFF.

This clonotype has a count of ten or more. The chain carries TRBV2 and TRBJ2-5; D is possibly TRBD2 (6 bases). The CDR3 extends over 13 amino acids. In germline, CDR1 is SNHLY, CDR2 FYNNEI. Trimming removed 9 bases at V and 5 bases at J, with 16 bases between. The CDR3 nucleotides read TGTGCCAGTGGAGTAACGGGAGCTGAGACCCAGTACTTC. Encoded protein: CASGVTGAETQYF.

The gene calls are TRBV7-6 and TRBJ2-4, with 7 positions matching TRBD2. Looked up from germline, CDR1 is SGHVS and CDR2 is FNYEAQ. V lost 5 bases, J lost 4 bases, and 8 bases stayed unmatched. The CDR3 covers 15 residues. CDR3 in amino acids: CASSGGVDGKNIQYF. In DNA, the CDR3 is TGTGCCAGCAGCGGGGGGGTGGACGGGAAAAACATTCAGTACTTC.

This clonotype was seen repeatedly, ten times or more. The V call is TRBV29-1, the J call TRBJ2-5, with D possibly TRBD1 on 5 matching bases. Germline V lookup: CDR1 SQVTM, CDR2 ANQGSEA. The CDR3 has 13 amino acids. V lost 3 bases to trimming and J lost 5 bases, with 13 bases between them. CDR3 bases: TGCAGCGTTGAGTCAGGGCGGCGGGAGACCCAGTACTTC. It translates to CSVESGRRETQYF.

At least ten counts were recorded for this clonotype. V gene TRBV4-1 combines with J gene TRBJ2-4, with D unclear. V was pared by 0 bases and J by 0 bases, with 18 bases between. In germline, CDR1 is MGHRA, CDR2 YSYEKL. The CDR3 spans 19 residues. CDR3 sequence reads: CASSQDPAEGTRAKNIQYF. The CDR3 region has the DNA TGCGCCAGCAGCCAAGATCCGGCGGAAGGTACGCGAGCCAAAAACATTCAGTACTTC.

This clonotype occurred many times. The chain joins TRBV20-1 to TRBJ2-7; the D gene is possibly TRBD1 (6 bases). CDR3 length: 16 amino acids. V gave up 1 base and J gave up 2 bases, with 18 bases separating them. CDR1 and CDR2 from the germline V gene are DFQATT and SNEGSKA (reference sequence). The CDR3 is CSARATGSRGTYEQYF. In DNA, the CDR3 is TGCAGTGCTAGAGCTACAGGGAGTAGGGGAACCTACGAGCAGTACTTC.

This clonotype has at least ten counts. The genes are TRBV20-1 and TRBJ2-3; D tentatively fits TRBD1 or TRBD2 (6 bases each). The CDR3 sequence is 14 residues long. V shed 3 bases and J shed 2 bases, with 12 bases lying between them. Germline V gene sequence: CDR1 DFQATT, CDR2 SNEGSKA (reference sequence). CDR3 loop: CSASRGAYTDTQYF. CDR3 bases: TGCAGTGCTAGTAGGGGGGCCTACACAGATACGCAGTATTTT.